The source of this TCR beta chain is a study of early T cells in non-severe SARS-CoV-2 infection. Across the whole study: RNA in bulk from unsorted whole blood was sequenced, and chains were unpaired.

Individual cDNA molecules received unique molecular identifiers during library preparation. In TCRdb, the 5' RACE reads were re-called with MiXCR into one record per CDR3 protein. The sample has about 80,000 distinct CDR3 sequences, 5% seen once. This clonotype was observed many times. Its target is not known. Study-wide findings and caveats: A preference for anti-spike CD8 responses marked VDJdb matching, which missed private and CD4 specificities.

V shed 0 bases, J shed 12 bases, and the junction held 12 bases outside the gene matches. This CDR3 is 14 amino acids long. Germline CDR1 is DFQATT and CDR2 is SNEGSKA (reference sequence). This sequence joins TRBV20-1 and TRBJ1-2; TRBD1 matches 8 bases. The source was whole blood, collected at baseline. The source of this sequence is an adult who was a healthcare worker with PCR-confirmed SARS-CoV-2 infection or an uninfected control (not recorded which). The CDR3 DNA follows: TGCAGTGCTAGAGATAGATACAGGGGGAAGAAGGACACCTTC. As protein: CSARDRYRGKKDTF.